What follows are 2 T cell receptor beta chains derived from one specimen sequenced in a study of blood T cell repertoires in COVID-19 (dated by TCRdb to about 2020). The library was generated by the immunoSEQ multiplex PCR assay. The table was pulled from immuneACCESS by TCRdb, which kept in-frame rearrangements only. Such tables lose some clones; where checked, under half of the loss comes from unresolved V genes, and the rest has no known cause. This sample holds about 300,000 clones; 85% to 90% were observed only once. The leading ten clones occupy around 4% of the sample. The sequencing sample was made of PBMCs or T cells enriched from blood (not recorded which). Source of these receptors: a young man who had recovered from COVID-19.

The rearrangement links TRBV7-9 to TRBJ2-7; D remains unclear. CDR3 size: 9 residues. V lost 8 bases to trimming and J lost 3 bases, with 2 bases between them. Germline loops: CDR1 SEHNR, CDR2 FQNEAQ (reference sequence). CDR3 DNA sequence: TGTGCCAGCTACTACGAGCAGTACTTC. Its translation is CASYYEQYF.

This chain connects TRBV19 to TRBJ2-7; D is undetermined. Germline V gene data show CDR1 as LNHDA and CDR2 as SQIVND (reference sequence). CDR3 length: 13 amino acids. Trimming removed 3 bases from V and 4 bases from J, with 10 bases in between. The CDR3 spells CASSISQEYEQYF. CDR3 nucleotide sequence: TGTGCCAGTAGTATTAGTCAAGAGTACGAGCAGTACTTC.